The 27 T cell receptor beta chains below come from one sample, sequenced in a study of Graves' ophthalmopathy and Graves' hyperthyroidism. Beta-chain TCR CDR3 regions were amplified from RNA transcripts. An opening RT-PCR round employed HTBI primers and preceded a second-round multiplex PCR. One entry per CDR3 protein results from TCRdb running MiXCR on the multiplex PCR reads. The sample includes almost 400,000 distinct CDR3 sequences, 15% to 20% of them seen just once. The source material was peripheral blood. Receptors were obtained from a young woman with Graves' ophthalmopathy.

V gene TRBV7-2 combines with J gene TRBJ2-2; no reliable D call. The CDR3 spans 15 residues. Germline assignment: CDR1 SGHTA and CDR2 FQGNSA. Trimming took off 1 base at V and 3 bases at J, with 9 bases between the two ends. CDR3: CASSLVMGYTGELFF. Here the CDR3 DNA reads TGTGCCAGCAGCTTAGTTATGGGGTACACCGGGGAGCTGTTTTTT.

This clonotype has ten or more counts. Here the CDR3 reads CASRSSGTGAYEQYF. CDR3 sequence (DNA): TGTGCCAGCAGGTCTTCCGGGACAGGAGCCTACGAGCAGTACTTC. V gene TRBV6-1 combines with J gene TRBJ2-7; 8 bases agree with TRBD1. Germline-derived CDR1 and CDR2 are MNHNS and SASEGT. J was trimmed by 2 bases and V by 6 bases; bases with no gene match: 9. This CDR3 is 15 amino acids long.

A word on this clonotype: This may be a read error: a much more frequent sequence differs by one nucleotide. The chain carries TRBV30 and TRBJ2-5; 8 nucleotides line up with TRBD2. The junction had 6 bases not matched to a gene; V was cut back by 2 bases and J by 7 bases. CDR3 length equals 13 residues. Germline values: CDR1 GTSNPN, CDR2 SVGIG (reference sequence). CDR3 amino acids: CAWSPLAAGTQYF. CDR3 DNA: TGTGCCTGGAGTCCACTAGCGGCTGGGACCCAGTACTTC. The whole variable domain, remainder taken from reference TRBV30 and TRBJ2-5, is SQTIHQWPATLVQPVGSPLSLECTVEGTSNPNLYWYRQAAGRGLQLLFYSVGIGQISSEVPQNLSASRPQDRQFILSSKKLLLSDSGFYLCAWSPLAAGTQYFGPGTRLLVL.

This clonotype was recorded many times. The chain links TRBV11-2 to TRBJ2-7; D is unresolved. The V end was cut by 5 bases, the J end by 2 bases, with 10 bases between. The germline CDR1 and CDR2 sequences are SGHAT and FQNNGV. This CDR3 has 13 residues. CDR3 nucleotide sequence: TGTGCCAGCAGCCTAAGTACCACCTACGAGCAGTACTTC. Its translation: CASSLSTTYEQYF.

This clonotype was observed many times. This may stem from a read error, because a much larger clone lies one nucleotide away. The chain is built from TRBV2 and TRBJ1-1, with D uncertain. The length of the CDR3 is 13 residues. CDR1 and CDR2 from the germline V gene are SNHLY and FYNNEI. The ends were cut back, 5 bases at V and 1 base at J, with 8 bases in the middle. The CDR3 sequence: CASSSDWNTEAFF. The DNA of the CDR3 is TGTGCCAGCAGTTCCGACTGGAACACTGAAGCTTTCTTT.

This clonotype was counted many times. The chain employs TRBV7-2 and TRBJ2-4; 8 nucleotides agree with TRBD1. Germline-derived CDR1 and CDR2 are SGHTA and FQGNSA. The CDR3 consists of 16 residues. The V and J ends lost 6 bases and 5 bases, in that order; junction bases with no gene match: 12. The CDR3 loop is CASSGWGGRGQNIQYF. The CDR3 DNA reads TGTGCCAGCAGTGGGTGGGGTGGCAGGGGGCAAAACATTCAGTACTTC.

CDR3 amino acids: CASSSRGPLGEQYF. The CDR3 DNA sequence: TGTGCCAGCAGTTCCCGAGGGCCCCTTGGCGAGCAGTACTTC. The V gene is TRBV12-3 or TRBV12-4, the J gene TRBJ2-7, with D perhaps TRBD2 (5 bases). Trimming shortened V by 4 bases and J by 6 bases, and 16 bases separated the two germline ends. CDR3 size: 14 residues.

The sample holds many counts of this clonotype. The genes are TRBV4-1 and TRBJ2-7; D is perhaps TRBD2 (5 bases). V lost 0 bases and J lost 2, with 8 bases in between. This CDR3 is 14 amino acids long. The germline V gene has CDR1 MGHRA and CDR2 YSYEKL. The CDR3 here is CASSQDAGTYEQYF. CDR3 DNA: TGCGCCAGCAGCCAAGATGCCGGGACCTACGAGCAGTACTTC.

This clonotype has a count of ten or more. The gene calls are TRBV28 and TRBJ1-3, with 7 nucleotides matching TRBD1. The junction had 14 bases not matched to a gene; V was cut back by 5 bases and J by 4 bases. CDR1 and CDR2 (germline): MDHEN, SYDVKM. CDR3 length equals 17 residues. The chain's CDR3 is CASSKRTTTGFGNTIYF. DNA for the CDR3: TGTGCCAGCAGTAAACGGACCACGACAGGGTTCGGAAACACCATATATTTT.

This chain connects TRBV3-1 to TRBJ2-5; D may be TRBD1 (5 bases). V was clipped by 5 bases and J by 5 bases, with 24 bases between them. This CDR3 has 17 amino acids. Germline V lookup: CDR1 LGHDT, CDR2 YNNKEL (reference sequence). As DNA, the CDR3 is TGTGCCAGCAGCACACACTTTACAGGATGTGGGGTTGAGACCCAGTACTTC. Residues: CASSTHFTGCGVETQYF.

In this sample, this clonotype turned up many times. The V gene is TRBV28, the J gene TRBJ1-5; tentative D call: TRBD1 (5 bases). Trimming cost V 5 bases and J 4 bases, with 9 bases left between them. The CDR3 sequence is 13 residues long. Germline V CDR1 and CDR2: MDHEN, SYDVKM. The CDR3, as DNA: TGTGCCAGCAGTCTGACAGTTAATCAGCCCCAGCATTTT. It codes for CASSLTVNQPQHF.

This clonotype was detected ten times or more. The chain recombines TRBV6-2 or TRBV6-3 with TRBJ2-5; TRBD2 matches 7 bases. V was pared by 2 bases and J by 5 bases, with 11 bases of the junction left unmatched. Germline loops: CDR1 MNHEY, CDR2 SVGEGT. This CDR3 contains 16 residues. In nucleotides, the CDR3 is TGTGCCAGCAGTTACGGTTTGTGGGAGGGCCGTGAGACCCAGTACTTC. As protein: CASSYGLWEGRETQYF.

This clonotype was recorded many times. J is TRBJ1-3 and V is TRBV27; TRBD1 aligns across 9 bases. Trimming cost V 2 bases and J 2 bases; bases outside gene matches: 1. The CDR3 is 15 amino acids. CDR1 and CDR2 from the germline V gene are MNHEY and SMNVEV (reference sequence). The CDR3 protein is CASSLGTGPGNTIYF. CDR3 sequence (DNA): TGTGCCAGCAGTTTAGGGACAGGGCCTGGAAACACCATATATTTT.

This clonotype was recorded at least ten times. J is TRBJ1-1 and V is TRBV9; D is possibly TRBD1 (5 bases). Trimming took off 0 bases at V and 4 bases at J, with 13 bases between the two ends. CDR1 is SGDLS, CDR2 YYNGEE, per germline. The length of the CDR3 is 15 residues. This chain's CDR3 is CASSVGGRGSTEAFF. CDR3 in DNA: TGTGCCAGCAGCGTAGGGGGACGGGGAAGCACTGAAGCTTTCTTT.

The rearrangement uses TRBV15 and TRBJ1-1, with D hard to call. Trimming shortened V by 3 bases and J by 2 bases, and 7 bases separated the two germline ends. CDR1 is LNHNV and CDR2 is YYDKDF in the germline V gene (reference sequence). The CDR3 extends over 13 amino acids. The CDR3: CATSSFTNTEAFF. Here the CDR3 DNA reads TGTGCCACCAGCAGCTTTACAAACACTGAAGCTTTCTTT.

The chain employs TRBV6-5 and TRBJ2-7, with a possible D match to TRBD1 (6 bases). This CDR3 comprises 16 residues. CDR1 MNHEY and CDR2 SVGAGI come from the germline V gene. The V gene lost 2 bases and the J gene lost 5 bases, with 19 bases spanning the gap. As DNA, the CDR3 is TGTGCCAGCAGTTACGCGTTTAGAGGGGGTTCCCACGAGCAGTACTTC. It codes for CASSYAFRGGSHEQYF.

CDR3 loop: CASSIGTGEGAEAFF. CDR3 sequence (DNA): TGTGCCAGCAGCATCGGGACAGGGGAAGGGGCTGAAGCTTTCTTT. The V gene is TRBV6-1, the J gene TRBJ1-1; 10 nucleotides match TRBD1. Per the germline V gene, CDR1 is MNHNS and CDR2 is SASEGT. The trim removed 6 bases at V and 6 bases at J, leaving 10 bases unmatched. The CDR3 has 15 residues.

This clonotype was found many times. This rearrangement joins TRBV5-1 to TRBJ2-7; D uncertain. The CDR3 totals 14 residues. Germline CDR1 and CDR2: SGHRS and YFSETQ. The V end lost 1 base, the J end lost 5 bases, and 13 bases lay between the germline ends. The DNA for the CDR3 is TGCGCCAGCAGCTTGTTCGTAAGTAGGGACGAGCAGTACTTC. Amino acids: CASSLFVSRDEQYF.

This clonotype was counted many times. V and J are TRBV11-2 and TRBJ2-2; D call uncertain. The germline V and J ends were trimmed by 2 bases and 4 bases, with 8 bases remaining between them. The CDR3 contains 14 residues. The germline gives CDR1 SGHAT, CDR2 FQNNGV. The CDR3 nucleotides are TGTGCCAGCAGCTTATCCGGTATCACCGGGGAGCTGTTTTTT. It encodes CASSLSGITGELFF. Drawing the rest from reference TRBV11-2 and TRBJ2-2, the complete variable domain is EAGVAQSPRYKIIEKRQSVAFWCNPISGHATLYWYQQILGQGPKLLIQFQNNGVVDDSQLPKDRFSAERLKGVDSTLKIQPAKLEDSAVYLCASSLSGITGELFFGEGSRLTVL.

This clonotype was detected only once. The chain recombines TRBV30 with TRBJ1-1; no reliable D call. The germline gives CDR1 GTSNPN, CDR2 SVGIG (reference sequence). This CDR3 has 12 amino acids. The V end was cut by 1 base, the J end by 5 bases, with 8 bases between. The CDR3 sequence is CAWSEDGTEAFF. CDR3 DNA sequence: TGTGCCTGGAGTGAGGATGGGACTGAAGCTTTCTTT.

This chain links TRBV7-3 with TRBJ2-2, with 7 bases that match TRBD2. The junction had 12 bases not matched to a gene; V was cut back by 5 bases and J by 3 bases. The V gene's germline CDR1 is SGHTA and CDR2 FQGTGA. The length of the CDR3 is 17 residues. This CDR3 reads CASSPTRGSLDTGELFF. The CDR3 DNA follows: TGTGCCAGCAGCCCCACGCGGGGGTCTCTGGACACCGGGGAGCTGTTTTTT.

This clonotype was counted many times. The V gene is TRBV7-8, the J gene TRBJ2-7; 8 nucleotides agree with TRBD2. This CDR3 contains 12 residues. The germline V gene has CDR1 SGHVS and CDR2 FQNEAQ. V was clipped by 8 bases and J by 5 bases; unmatched bases: 5. DNA for the CDR3: TGTGCCAGCGGTGACGGGGGGGACGAGCAGTACTTC. It yields the protein CASGDGGDEQYF.

This clonotype has a count of ten or more. The rearrangement uses TRBV7-2 and TRBJ2-4, with 7 positions matching TRBD2. J gave up 4 bases and V 0 bases, and 3 bases lay outside the gene matches. This CDR3 has 15 residues. CDR1 is SGHTA and CDR2 is FQGNSA in the germline V gene. CDR3 in amino acids: CASSLARGRKNIQYF. The DNA of the CDR3 is TGTGCCAGCAGCTTAGCGCGGGGGAGGAAAAACATTCAGTACTTC.

This clonotype was picked up many times. The V call is TRBV19, the J call TRBJ1-1, with D perhaps matching TRBD1 (5 bases). Trimming took 4 bases from V and 10 from J, leaving 13 bases between them. The CDR3 runs to 12 residues. CDR1 LNHDA and CDR2 SQIVND come from the germline V gene (reference sequence). The DNA for the CDR3 is TGTGCCAGTAGTAAGGCAGGGTCGGGAGCTTTCTTT. Encoded protein: CASSKAGSGAFF.

At least ten counts were recorded for this clonotype. The gene calls are TRBV12-3 or TRBV12-4 and TRBJ2-7; 7 bases agree with TRBD1. The CDR3 length is 13 residues. The junction had 4 bases not matched to a gene; V was cut back by 6 bases and J by 2 bases. The DNA for the CDR3 is TGTGCCAGCAGGACAGGGACGGCCTACGAGCAGTACTTC. The encoded protein is CASRTGTAYEQYF.

In this sample, this clonotype turned up many times. The chain employs TRBV28 and TRBJ1-5, with unresolved D. This CDR3 has 14 amino acids. CDR1 and CDR2 from the germline V gene are MDHEN and SYDVKM. V lost 4 bases and J lost 2, with 9 bases in between. The CDR3 sequence is CASSSTTRNQPQHF. CDR3 coding DNA: TGTGCCAGCAGTTCCACCACACGCAATCAGCCCCAGCATTTT.

The chain has TRBV9 and TRBJ1-6, with D hard to call. The V end was cut by 2 bases, the J end by 9 bases, with 12 bases between. This CDR3 contains 14 residues. CDR1 and CDR2 (germline): SGDLS, YYNGEE. CDR3 nucleotide sequence: TGTGCCAGCAGCGTCCGGCCCTCCGGTTCACCCCTCCACTTT. It encodes CASSVRPSGSPLHF.